Below, 18 T cell receptor beta chains from the same sample are listed, as sequenced in a study of blood T cell repertoires in COVID-19. Produced via immunoSEQ multiplex PCR; TCRdb's table is partial and in-frame only. The sample holds about 240,000 clones, roughly 86% seen once. The material sequenced was peripheral blood. These receptors came from a woman between 65 and 79 years old with active or convalescent COVID-19.

The rearrangement uses TRBV6-5 and TRBJ2-2; the D gene is possibly TRBD2 (5 bases). Per germline, CDR1 MNHEY and CDR2 SVGAGI. Trimming cost V 8 bases and J 9 bases, with 10 bases left between them. This CDR3 spans 11 amino acids. The CDR3 DNA is TGTGCCAGCTCGAGGGAACGGGAGCTGTTTTTT. Translating it yields CASSRERELFF.

This clone was found a few times. V gene TRBV19 combines with J gene TRBJ1-1, with 8 positions matching TRBD1. J lost 1 base, V lost 6 bases, and 7 bases had no gene match. There are 15 residues in the CDR3. CDR1 and CDR2 (germline): LNHDA, SQIVND (reference sequence). DNA for the CDR3: TGTGCCAGTAGCGACCGGACAGGGTCGAACACTGAAGCTTTCTTT. It specifies CASSDRTGSNTEAFF.

The chain carries TRBV7-2 and TRBJ2-7; possibly TRBD1 for D (5 bases). Per the germline V gene, CDR1 is SGHTA and CDR2 is FQGNSA. The CDR3 has 14 amino acids. V lost 6 bases and J lost 5, with 17 bases in between. CDR3 amino acids: CASSGATGANEQYF. In DNA form, the CDR3 reads TGTGCCAGCAGTGGGGCTACTGGAGCTAACGAGCAGTACTTC. Full variable domain (remainder filled in from reference TRBV7-2 and TRBJ2-7): GAGVSQSPSNKVTEKGKDVELRCDPISGHTALYWYRQSLGQGLEFLIYFQGNSAPDKSGLPSDRFSAERTGGSVSTLTIQRTQQEDSAVYLCASSGATGANEQYFGPGTRLTVT.

This chain uses TRBV11-2 with TRBJ1-5; D perhaps matches TRBD1 (5 bases). V gave up 3 bases and J gave up 0 bases, with 9 bases separating them. The V gene's germline CDR1 is SGHAT and CDR2 FQNNGV. The CDR3 has 15 residues. The CDR3 sequence: CASSFGDYSNQPQHF. CDR3 nucleotide sequence: TGTGCCAGCAGCTTCGGGGACTATAGCAATCAGCCCCAGCATTTT. Looking up the rest from reference TRBV11-2 and TRBJ1-5 gives the full variable domain: EAGVAQSPRYKIIEKRQSVAFWCNPISGHATLYWYQQILGQGPKLLIQFQNNGVVDDSQLPKDRFSAERLKGVDSTLKIQPAKLEDSAVYLCASSFGDYSNQPQHFGDGTRLSIL.

The rearrangement uses TRBV19 and TRBJ1-1; possibly TRBD1 for D (5 bases). Germline V gene lookup returns CDR1 LNHDA and CDR2 SQIVND (reference sequence). CDR3 length: 15 amino acids. Trimming took off 6 bases at V and 1 base at J, with 15 bases between the two ends. CDR3 coding DNA: TGTGCCAGTAGAAATTGGGCAGGGCAGAACACTGAAGCTTTCTTT. Protein: CASRNWAGQNTEAFF.

This clone was seen only once. The genes are TRBV5-1 and TRBJ2-3; D is uncertain. The V and J ends lost 1 base and 0 bases respectively, with 9 bases between them. The germline V gene encodes CDR1 SGHRS and CDR2 YFSETQ. The CDR3 sequence is 15 residues long. The CDR3 DNA follows: TGCGCCAGCAGCTTGCAGGATACTAGCACAGATACGCAGTATTTT. Translation: CASSLQDTSTDTQYF.

The rearrangement uses TRBV6-5 and TRBJ2-7; D may be TRBD2 (5 bases). Germline CDR1 is MNHEY and CDR2 is SVGAGI. The CDR3 has 14 residues. Trimming took 7 bases from V and 2 from J, leaving 15 bases between them. In DNA, the CDR3 is TGTGCCAGCAACGAGGGTCCTTTAACCTACGAGCAGTACTTC. It yields the protein CASNEGPLTYEQYF.

This clone is a singleton in its sample. The gene calls are TRBV5-1 and TRBJ2-1, with TRBD1 matching over 9 bases. The CDR3 is 15 amino acids. V shed 1 base, J shed 7 bases, and the junction held 6 bases outside the gene matches. CDR1 SGHRS and CDR2 YFSETQ come from the germline V gene. The CDR3 sequence is CASSLLQGARNEQFF. In DNA form, the CDR3 reads TGCGCCAGCAGCTTGTTACAGGGGGCGAGGAATGAGCAGTTCTTC.

This clone was seen a single time. The CDR3 coding sequence is TGCGCCAGCAGCTTGGTTGGCACTACCGCCGGAAACACCATATATTTT. Translating gives CASSLVGTTAGNTIYF. The chain combines TRBV5-1 with TRBJ1-3; D remains ambiguous. This CDR3 is built from 16 residues. Trimming shortened V by 0 bases and J by 4 bases, and 14 bases separated the two germline ends. CDR1 SGHRS and CDR2 YFSETQ come from the germline V gene.

About this clone itself: This sample includes further DNA sequences coding for the same CDR3. V usage is TRBV6-6 and J usage is TRBJ2-5; possible D gene TRBD2, 5 bases. CDR1 and CDR2 from the germline V gene are MNHNY and SVGAGI (reference sequence). The CDR3 runs 14 residues. V was trimmed by 0 bases and J by 2 bases, leaving 7 bases between them. The CDR3 reads CASSYSGGQETQYF. The CDR3 DNA is TGTGCCAGCAGTTACTCCGGCGGGCAAGAGACCCAGTACTTC.

The rearrangement links TRBV29-1 to TRBJ2-1, with TRBD2 identical over 10 bases. Trimming cost V 4 bases and J 7 bases; bases outside gene matches: 7. From germline, CDR1 is SQVTM and CDR2 ANQGSEA. The CDR3 is 14 residues long. CDR3 nucleotides: TGCAGCGTTGTCAAGCGGGGGGGCACAAATGAGCAGTTCTTC. Its protein product is CSVVKRGGTNEQFF.

The rearrangement links TRBV5-1 to TRBJ1-4; D is unresolved. This CDR3 comprises 14 residues. Germline CDR1 reads SGHRS; CDR2 reads YFSETQ. The ends were cut back, 2 bases at V and 7 bases at J, with 12 bases in the middle. Written as DNA, the CDR3 is TGCGCCAGCAGCTTAGGAGTCAGTCTTGAAAAACTGTTTTTT. Translating it yields CASSLGVSLEKLFF.

The chain recombines TRBV19 with TRBJ2-2, with TRBD1 identical over 8 bases. Germline assignment: CDR1 LNHDA and CDR2 SQIVND (reference sequence). V shed 5 bases, J shed 4 bases, and the junction held 3 bases outside the gene matches. The length of the CDR3 is 14 residues. The CDR3 loop is CASSPGGGTGELFF. In DNA, the CDR3 is TGTGCCAGTAGTCCAGGGGGCGGCACCGGGGAGCTGTTTTTT. Together with reference TRBV19 and TRBJ2-2, the CDR3 gives the full variable domain: DGGITQSPKYLFRKEGQNVTLSCEQNLNHDAMYWYRQDPGQGLRLIYYSQIVNDFQKGDIAEGYSVSREKKESFPLTVTSAQKNPTAFYLCASSPGGGTGELFFGEGSRLTVL.

This sequence joins TRBV5-4 and TRBJ1-2, with 10 bases fitting TRBD1. V shed 4 bases, J shed 3 bases, and the junction held 12 bases outside the gene matches. Germline loops: CDR1 SGHNT, CDR2 YYREEE (reference sequence). The CDR3 extends over 17 amino acids. The CDR3 sequence is CASSPAQGDRGDYGYTF. The CDR3 region has the DNA TGTGCCAGCAGCCCTGCGCAGGGGGACAGGGGAGACTATGGCTACACCTTC. Full variable domain (missing parts from reference TRBV5-4 and TRBJ1-2): ETGVTQSPTHLIKTRGQQVTLRCSSQSGHNTVSWYQQALGQGPQFIFQYYREEENGRGNFPPRFSGLQFPNYSSELNVNALELDDSALYLCASSPAQGDRGDYGYTFGSGTRLTVV.

The J gene is TRBJ2-3, the V gene TRBV9; the match to TRBD2 covers 7 bases. CDR1 is SGDLS and CDR2 is YYNGEE in the germline V gene. The V gene end was trimmed by 5 bases and the J gene end by 6 bases; junction bases not matched to a gene: 3. The CDR3 spans 12 residues. The CDR3 protein is CASSLGGDTQYF. In DNA form, the CDR3 reads TGTGCCAGCAGTCTCGGGGGGGATACGCAGTATTTT.

This chain links TRBV5-4 with TRBJ1-4; 9 bases line up with TRBD1. Per germline, CDR1 SGHNT and CDR2 YYREEE (reference sequence). V shed 3 bases, J shed 8 bases, and the junction held 8 bases outside the gene matches. This CDR3 is built from 15 residues. CDR3 sequence: CASSYRRQGEEKLFF. The CDR3 coding sequence is TGTGCCAGCAGCTACCGGAGACAGGGGGAGGAAAAACTGTTTTTT.

The chain links TRBV5-1 to TRBJ2-5, with a tentative D call TRBD1 (6 bases). V lost 6 bases and J 4 bases, leaving 13 bases between the germline ends. The CDR3 loop spans 13 amino acids. Germline loops: CDR1 SGHRS, CDR2 YFSETQ. CDR3 nucleotide sequence: TGCGCCAGCAACCCTGGACAGACAGAGACCCAGTACTTC. Translated, it gives CASNPGQTETQYF.

J is TRBJ1-6 and V is TRBV11-2; 7 nucleotides line up with TRBD1. The CDR3 is made up of 15 amino acids. Looked up from germline, CDR1 is SGHAT and CDR2 is FQNNGV. Trimming at V came to 5 bases and at J to 7 bases, leaving 8 bases not matched to a gene. The CDR3: CASSRRGTENSPLHF. CDR3 DNA sequence: TGTGCCAGCAGCCGACGGGGGACAGAAAATTCACCCCTCCACTTT.